A selection of T cell receptor beta chains follows, all from one sample in a study of T cell responses to AZD1222 COVID-19 vaccine. Profiling relied on immunoSEQ multiplex PCR, and the TCRdb table lists in-frame clones only, not all of them. The sample yields 60,000 to 100,000 clones, roughly nine tenths seen once. The material sequenced was peripheral blood, taken on day 0 of MenACWY control vaccination. Source of these receptors: an adult in good health. The CDR3 runs from the conserved cysteine through the conserved F or W. Fields, in order: CDR3 protein, CDR3 DNA, D gene, clone size, J gene, V gene. The D gene is left open where the match is weak. Size is stated for part of the rows, as once, few or many counts, or as a class when the clone is expanded.

CDR3 protein: CASSPTWGGTGELFF
CDR3 DNA: TGTGCCAGCAGCCCTACCTGGGGTGGGACCGGGGAGCTGTTTTTT
D gene: NA
clone size: NA
J gene: TRBJ2-2
V gene: TRBV6-2/TRBV6-3

CDR3 protein: CASSPKGTSGTNEQFF
CDR3 DNA: TGTGCCAGCAGCCCGAAGGGGACTAGCGGGACTAATGAGCAGTTCTTC
D gene: TRBD2
clone size: NA
J gene: TRBJ2-1
V gene: TRBV7-9

CDR3 protein: CASSLGGGHQPQHF
CDR3 DNA: TGTGCCAGCAGCTTAGGGGGGGGCCACCAGCCCCAGCATTTT
D gene: NA
clone size: few
J gene: TRBJ1-5
V gene: TRBV11-2

CDR3 protein: CATGRGREEKLFF
CDR3 DNA: TGTGCCACAGGCAGGGGGCGCGAAGAAAAACTGTTTTTT
D gene: TRBD1
clone size: NA
J gene: TRBJ1-4
V gene: TRBV15

CDR3 protein: CASSLADWSSYEQYF
CDR3 DNA: TGTGCCAGCAGCTTGGCCGATTGGAGTTCCTACGAGCAGTACTTC
D gene: NA
clone size: NA
J gene: TRBJ2-7
V gene: TRBV5-5

CDR3 protein: CASSWGQGGGEGTQYF
CDR3 DNA: TGTGCCAGCAGCTGGGGACAGGGAGGAGGGGAAGGCACGCAGTATTTT
D gene: TRBD1
clone size: NA
J gene: TRBJ2-3
V gene: TRBV5-6

CDR3 protein: CASSSPDMGNTEAFF
CDR3 DNA: TGTGCCAGCAGCTCTCCGGACATGGGGAACACTGAAGCTTTCTTT
D gene: NA
clone size: NA
J gene: TRBJ1-1
V gene: TRBV7-2

CDR3 protein: CASSYLPTANLREQYF
CDR3 DNA: TGTGCCAGCAGTTACCTCCCGACAGCTAACCTTCGGGAGCAGTACTTC
D gene: NA
clone size: NA
J gene: TRBJ2-7
V gene: TRBV6-2/TRBV6-3

CDR3 protein: CASSSRDMGEQFF
CDR3 DNA: TGTGCCAGCAGCTCGAGAGACATGGGAGAGCAGTTCTTC
D gene: NA
clone size: NA
J gene: TRBJ2-1
V gene: TRBV9

CDR3 protein: CASSLPSYSTDTQYF
CDR3 DNA: TGTGCCAGCAGCTTGCCCAGCTACAGCACAGATACGCAGTATTTT
D gene: NA
clone size: NA
J gene: TRBJ2-3
V gene: TRBV7-2

CDR3 protein: CASSFSSPYNEQFF
CDR3 DNA: TGTGCCAGCAGCTTTTCTAGCCCCTACAATGAGCAGTTCTTC
D gene: NA
clone size: NA
J gene: TRBJ2-1
V gene: TRBV7-4

CDR3 protein: CASSLSGSEQYF
CDR3 DNA: TGTGCCAGCAGCTTGTCGGGGTCCGAGCAGTACTTC
D gene: NA
clone size: NA
J gene: TRBJ2-7
V gene: TRBV5-5

CDR3 protein: CASSLSPGGYNEQFF
CDR3 DNA: TGTGCCAGCAGCTTATCGCCCGGGGGATACAATGAGCAGTTCTTC
D gene: NA
clone size: NA
J gene: TRBJ2-1
V gene: TRBV7-3

CDR3 protein: CASSNDRGGHEQFF
CDR3 DNA: TGTGCCAGCAGCAACGACAGGGGTGGGCATGAGCAGTTCTTC
D gene: TRBD1
clone size: once
J gene: TRBJ2-1
V gene: TRBV7-2

CDR3 protein: CASSGRDNSYEQYF
CDR3 DNA: TGTGCCAGCAGCGGTAGAGACAACTCCTACGAGCAGTACTTC
D gene: NA
clone size: NA
J gene: TRBJ2-7
V gene: TRBV9

CDR3 protein: CASSQDRGETQYF
CDR3 DNA: TGCGCCAGCAGCCAAGACAGGGGGGAGACCCAGTACTTC
D gene: TRBD1
clone size: NA
J gene: TRBJ2-5
V gene: TRBV4-1

CDR3 protein: CASSPPEAIVKNIQYF
CDR3 DNA: TGTGCCAGCTCACCACCGGAGGCCATAGTCAAAAACATTCAGTACTTC
D gene: NA
clone size: NA
J gene: TRBJ2-4
V gene: TRBV18

CDR3 protein: CASSFSSASTNEKLFF
CDR3 DNA: TGTGCCAGCAGTTTCTCGTCAGCTTCAACTAATGAAAAACTGTTTTTT
D gene: NA
clone size: NA
J gene: TRBJ1-4
V gene: TRBV28

CDR3 protein: CASSQSGTGKSSYEQYF
CDR3 DNA: TGCGCCAGCAGTCAATCCGGGACAGGGAAAAGCTCCTACGAGCAGTACTTC
D gene: TRBD1
clone size: NA
J gene: TRBJ2-7
V gene: TRBV23-1

CDR3 protein: CASSIYTNQETQYF
CDR3 DNA: TGTGCCAGTAGTATATACACGAATCAAGAGACCCAGTACTTC
D gene: NA
clone size: NA
J gene: TRBJ2-5
V gene: TRBV19

CDR3 protein: CASSSAEAGSNTGELFF
CDR3 DNA: TGTGCCAGCAGTTCTGCGGAAGCGGGGAGCAACACCGGGGAGCTGTTTTTT
D gene: TRBD2
clone size: NA
J gene: TRBJ2-2
V gene: TRBV28

CDR3 protein: CSASRVAGSSYNEQFF
CDR3 DNA: TGCAGTGCTAGTCGAGTAGCGGGGAGCTCCTACAATGAGCAGTTCTTC
D gene: TRBD2
clone size: NA
J gene: TRBJ2-1
V gene: TRBV20-1

CDR3 protein: CASSLARTSGSLNEQFF
CDR3 DNA: TGCGCCAGCAGCTTGGCGAGGACTAGCGGTAGCCTCAATGAGCAGTTCTTC
D gene: TRBD2
clone size: NA
J gene: TRBJ2-1
V gene: TRBV5-1

CDR3 protein: CASSRVPGELFF
CDR3 DNA: TGTGCCAGCAGTCGGGTCCCCGGGGAGCTGTTTTTT
D gene: NA
clone size: NA
J gene: TRBJ2-2
V gene: TRBV6-5

CDR3 protein: CASSLYRGETQYF
CDR3 DNA: TGTGCCAGCAGTTTATATCGGGGTGAGACCCAGTACTTC
D gene: NA
clone size: NA
J gene: TRBJ2-5
V gene: TRBV28

CDR3 protein: CASSPGGSSPLHF
CDR3 DNA: TGTGCCAGCAGTCCCGGGGGAAGTTCACCCCTCCACTTT
D gene: NA
clone size: NA
J gene: TRBJ1-6
V gene: TRBV25-1

CDR3 protein: CASSIGLTYEQYF
CDR3 DNA: TGTGCCAGTAGTATTGGGCTAACCTACGAGCAGTACTTC
D gene: NA
clone size: NA
J gene: TRBJ2-7
V gene: TRBV19

CDR3 protein: CASSLARGGAYEQYF
CDR3 DNA: TGTGCCAGCAGCTTAGCCCGGGGGGGGGCCTACGAGCAGTACTTC
D gene: TRBD2
clone size: NA
J gene: TRBJ2-7
V gene: TRBV7-2

CDR3 protein: CASSLKGSEAFF
CDR3 DNA: TGCGCCAGCAGCTTGAAGGGTTCTGAAGCTTTCTTT
D gene: NA
clone size: NA
J gene: TRBJ1-1
V gene: TRBV5-1

CDR3 protein: CASSQEFGAGPNTGELFF
CDR3 DNA: TGCGCCAGCAGCCAAGAATTCGGGGCAGGACCGAACACCGGGGAGCTGTTTTTT
D gene: NA
clone size: NA
J gene: TRBJ2-2
V gene: TRBV4-3

CDR3 protein: CASSRNRGETQYF
CDR3 DNA: TGTGCCAGCAGCCGGAACCGGGGAGAGACCCAGTACTTC
D gene: NA
clone size: NA
J gene: TRBJ2-5
V gene: TRBV3-1/TRBV3-2

CDR3 protein: CASSQGTSGQETQYF
CDR3 DNA: TGTGCCAGCAGCCAAGGGACTAGCGGACAAGAGACCCAGTACTTC
D gene: TRBD2
clone size: NA
J gene: TRBJ2-5
V gene: TRBV3-1/TRBV3-2

CDR3 protein: CASTQGAQGNQPQHF
CDR3 DNA: TGTGCCAGCACACAGGGGGCGCAGGGCAATCAGCCCCAGCATTTT
D gene: TRBD1
clone size: NA
J gene: TRBJ1-5
V gene: TRBV2